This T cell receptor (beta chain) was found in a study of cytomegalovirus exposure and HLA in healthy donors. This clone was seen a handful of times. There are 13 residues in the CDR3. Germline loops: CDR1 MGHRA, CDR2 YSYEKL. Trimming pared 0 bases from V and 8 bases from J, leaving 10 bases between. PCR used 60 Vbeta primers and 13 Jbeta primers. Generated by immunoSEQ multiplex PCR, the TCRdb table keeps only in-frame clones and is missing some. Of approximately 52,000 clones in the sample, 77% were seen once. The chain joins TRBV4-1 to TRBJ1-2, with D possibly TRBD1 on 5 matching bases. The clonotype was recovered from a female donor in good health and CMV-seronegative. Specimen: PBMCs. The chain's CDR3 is CASSQDTGGGYTF. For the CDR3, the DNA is TGCGCCAGCAGCCAAGATACCGGGGGAGGCTACACCTTC.